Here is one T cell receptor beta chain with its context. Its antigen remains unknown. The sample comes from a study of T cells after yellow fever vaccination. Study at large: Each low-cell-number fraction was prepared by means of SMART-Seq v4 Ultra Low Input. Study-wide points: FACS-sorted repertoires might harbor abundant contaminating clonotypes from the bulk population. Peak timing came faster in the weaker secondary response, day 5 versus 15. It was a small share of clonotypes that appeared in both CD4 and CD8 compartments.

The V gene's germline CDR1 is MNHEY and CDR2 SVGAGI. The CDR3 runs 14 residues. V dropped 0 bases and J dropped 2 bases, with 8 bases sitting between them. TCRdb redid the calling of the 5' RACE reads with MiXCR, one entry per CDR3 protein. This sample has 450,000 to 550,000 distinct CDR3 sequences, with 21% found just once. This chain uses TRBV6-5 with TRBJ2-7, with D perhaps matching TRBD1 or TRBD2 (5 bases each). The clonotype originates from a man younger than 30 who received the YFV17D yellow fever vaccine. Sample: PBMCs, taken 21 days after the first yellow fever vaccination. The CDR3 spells CASSYSWGTYEQYF. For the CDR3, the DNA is TGTGCCAGCAGTTACTCATGGGGGACCTACGAGCAGTACTTC.